The rows below give T cell receptor beta chains drawn from one sample of a study of T cell repertoires in cytomegalovirus infection. TCRdb independently ran MiXCR on the reads; one entry per CDR3 protein. The table shows about 330,000 distinct CDR3 sequences, with about 35% occurring only once. The antigens these receptors bind are not known. Source: cultured PBMCs, taken from culture after CMV antigen stimulation. Source of these receptors: a human donor in good health (CMV status not recorded). Some clones in this sample may be carry-over from other donors' samples. The CDR3 runs from the conserved cysteine through the conserved F or W. Fields, in order: D gene, J gene, clone size, V gene, CDR3 length, CDR3 DNA, CDR3 protein. A D gene is named only where the DNA matches it firmly. A clone size is listed for some rows: how often the clone was seen (once, few, many), or a class if it is expanded.

D: NA; J: TRBJ2-7; size: few; V: TRBV6-6; length: 15; DNA: TGTGCCAGCAGTTTGTCCCCGGGACCTAACTACGAGCAGTACTTC; CDR3: CASSLSPGPNYEQYF
D: NA; J: TRBJ1-5; size: few; V: TRBV6-1; length: 18; DNA: TGTGCCAGCAGAGATACGCTCCGGGACGCCTATAGCAATCAGCCCCAGCATTTT; CDR3: CASRDTLRDAYSNQPQHF
D: NA; J: TRBJ1-1; size: NA; V: TRBV7-2; length: 15; DNA: TGTGCCAGCAGCTTCAGCGGGACCGCGAACACTGAAGCTTTCTTT; CDR3: CASSFSGTANTEAFF
D: NA; J: TRBJ2-1; size: NA; V: TRBV18; length: 13; DNA: TGTGCCAGCTCACCACAGATGGAGTCTGAGCAGTTCTTC; CDR3: CASSPQMESEQFF
D: NA; J: TRBJ2-1; size: NA; V: TRBV19; length: 16; DNA: TGTGCCAGTGTCTTGCACGGACATGCACCGTACAATGAGCAGTTCTTC; CDR3: CASVLHGHAPYNEQFF
D: TRBD2; J: TRBJ2-3; size: NA; V: TRBV28; length: 18; DNA: TGTGCCACCTACAATTACGAGGCTAGCGGAATTAGCACAGATACGCAGTATTTT; CDR3: CATYNYEASGISTDTQYF
D: NA; J: TRBJ1-2; size: few; V: TRBV7-2; length: 14; DNA: TGTGCCAGCAGCTCAGCAACAGGGCAAAAGGGCTACACCTTC; CDR3: CASSSATGQKGYTF
D: TRBD2; J: TRBJ2-7; size: few; V: TRBV19; length: 15; DNA: TGTGCCAGTAGTGTTAGCGGGAGGAGCTCCTACGAGCAGTACTTC; CDR3: CASSVSGRSSYEQYF
D: NA; J: TRBJ2-5; size: NA; V: TRBV4-3; length: 15; DNA: TGCGCCAGCAGCCCCTTGGGCGGGACCAAAGAGACCCATTACTTC; CDR3: CASSPLGGTKETHYF
D: NA; J: TRBJ2-1; size: NA; V: TRBV6-8; length: 14; DNA: TGTGCCAGCAGTCGATTGACAACTTACAATGAGCAGTTCTTC; CDR3: CASSRLTTYNEQFF
D: TRBD2; J: TRBJ2-1; size: NA; V: TRBV27; length: 19; DNA: TGTGCCAGCAGTTTATGGGTAGCGGGAGGGCCGCAGGCTGTCCTTGAGCAGTTCTTC; CDR3: CASSLWVAGGPQAVLEQFF
D: NA; J: TRBJ2-7; size: NA; V: TRBV5-6; length: 14; DNA: TGTGCCAGCAGCTTGGTCGGACAGCCTTACGAGCAGTACTTC; CDR3: CASSLVGQPYEQYF
D: NA; J: TRBJ1-2; size: few; V: TRBV20-1; length: 14; DNA: TGCAGTGCTAGTCCCGTCCAAAAGCACTATGGCTACACCTTC; CDR3: CSASPVQKHYGYTF
D: NA; J: TRBJ1-5; size: NA; V: TRBV6-2/TRBV6-3; length: 15; DNA: TGTGCCAGCAGTCCGGGGGCTTGGAGCAATCAGCCCCAGCATTTT; CDR3: CASSPGAWSNQPQHF
D: NA; J: TRBJ2-1; size: NA; V: TRBV2; length: 13; DNA: TGTGCCAGCAGTAACGGACTGTACAATGAGCAGTTCTTC; CDR3: CASSNGLYNEQFF
D: NA; J: TRBJ1-3; size: NA; V: TRBV9; length: 15; DNA: TGTGCCAGCAGCGTATCCTGGACGAGAGGAAACACCATATATTTT; CDR3: CASSVSWTRGNTIYF
D: NA; J: TRBJ1-4; size: NA; V: TRBV28; length: 13; DNA: TGTGCCAGCACCCCTGGTGCATATGAAAAACTGTTTTTT; CDR3: CASTPGAYEKLFF
D: NA; J: TRBJ2-5; size: few; V: TRBV28; length: 17; DNA: TGTGCCAGCTTAAGTGGCAGGTTCCCCTCGAAGGCAGAGACCCAGTACTTC; CDR3: CASLSGRFPSKAETQYF
D: TRBD1; J: TRBJ2-2; size: few; V: TRBV14; length: 16; DNA: TGTGCCAGCAGCCAAGAACGGGACAGGAACTCCGGGGAGCTGTTTTTT; CDR3: CASSQERDRNSGELFF
D: TRBD1; J: TRBJ2-7; size: NA; V: TRBV7-2; length: 13; DNA: TGTGCCAGCAGCGGGGGACAGGGGGACCAGCAGTACTTC; CDR3: CASSGGQGDQQYF
D: TRBD2; J: TRBJ2-1; size: few; V: TRBV7-9; length: 14; DNA: TGTGCCAGCAGCTTATATAGCGGGCGGTATGAGCAGTTCTTC; CDR3: CASSLYSGRYEQFF
D: NA; J: TRBJ1-2; size: NA; V: TRBV20-1; length: 12; DNA: TGCAGTGCCACGACTTCAGCCTATGGCTACACCTTC; CDR3: CSATTSAYGYTF
D: TRBD1; J: TRBJ1-1; size: many; V: TRBV7-2; length: 20; DNA: TGTGCCAGCAGCTTAGCGCCCTATCCTGGGACAGGGTACCAGAACACTGAAGCTTTCTTT; CDR3: CASSLAPYPGTGYQNTEAFF
D: NA; J: TRBJ2-6; size: few; V: TRBV5-1; length: 17; DNA: TGCGCCAGCAGCTCGCGGACGGAAGGATCTGGGGCCAACGTCCTGACTTTC; CDR3: CASSSRTEGSGANVLTF
D: NA; J: TRBJ1-1; size: many; V: TRBV7-6; length: 13; DNA: TGTGCCAGCAGCTCCTTCCGAGGACGGGTAGCTTTCTTT; CDR3: CASSSFRGRVAFF
D: TRBD2; J: TRBJ2-7; size: few; V: TRBV6-2/TRBV6-3; length: 15; DNA: TGTGCCAGCAGTTGGGGGGGGATTCTCCCTCTCGAGCAGTACTTC; CDR3: CASSWGGILPLEQYF
D: TRBD2; J: TRBJ2-3; size: NA; V: TRBV4-1; length: 17; DNA: TGCGCCAGCAGCCAAGGTAGACTAGCGATGAGCACAGATACGCAGTATTTT; CDR3: CASSQGRLAMSTDTQYF
D: TRBD1; J: TRBJ2-7; size: NA; V: TRBV28; length: 13; DNA: TGTGCCAGCAGCGGGGACAGTCTCTACGAGCAGTACTTC; CDR3: CASSGDSLYEQYF
D: TRBD1; J: TRBJ1-1; size: many; V: TRBV7-2; length: 15; DNA: TGTGCCAGCAGCTTAGGGGGACAGGGCGGCACTGAAGCTTTCTTT; CDR3: CASSLGGQGGTEAFF
D: NA; J: TRBJ1-2; size: NA; V: TRBV19; length: 11; DNA: TGTGCCAGTAGTATGAACTATGGCTACACCTTC; CDR3: CASSMNYGYTF
D: TRBD1; J: TRBJ2-5; size: NA; V: TRBV14; length: 15; DNA: TGTGCCAGCAGCCCACCGGGACAGGGGTACGAGACCCAGTACTTC; CDR3: CASSPPGQGYETQYF
D: NA; J: TRBJ2-3; size: few; V: TRBV29-1; length: 13; DNA: TGCAGCGTTGGGCGACCCCTCACAGATACGCAGTATTTT; CDR3: CSVGRPLTDTQYF
D: NA; J: TRBJ2-1; size: few; V: TRBV7-6; length: 14; DNA: TGTGCCAGCAGCCCAAGCGGAGTATACAATGAGCAGTTCTTC; CDR3: CASSPSGVYNEQFF
D: NA; J: TRBJ1-3; size: NA; V: TRBV7-8; length: 15; DNA: TGTGGCAGCAGAAAGGAAGGGAGCTCTGGAAACACCATATATTTT; CDR3: CGSRKEGSSGNTIYF
D: NA; J: TRBJ2-3; size: few; V: TRBV19; length: 11; DNA: TGTGCCACCACTGAGGCAGATACGCAGTATTTT; CDR3: CATTEADTQYF
D: NA; J: TRBJ1-4; size: few; V: TRBV4-1; length: 16; DNA: TGCGCCAGCAGCCAAGATCCCGGGGCAGCTAATGAAAAACTGTTTTTT; CDR3: CASSQDPGAANEKLFF
D: NA; J: TRBJ2-5; size: NA; V: TRBV12-3/TRBV12-4; length: 13; DNA: TGTGCCAGCAGAACAGCGGGCGGTGAGACCCAGTACTTC; CDR3: CASRTAGGETQYF
D: NA; J: TRBJ2-1; size: few; V: TRBV5-6; length: 15; DNA: TGTGCCAGCAGCAAAGGACAGAGCTCCTACAATGAGCAGTTCTTC; CDR3: CASSKGQSSYNEQFF
D: NA; J: TRBJ2-3; size: NA; V: TRBV27; length: 16; DNA: TGTGCCAGCAGTTCGTTCACAGGGCTCCTCACAGATACGCAGTATTTT; CDR3: CASSSFTGLLTDTQYF
D: NA; J: TRBJ2-7; size: many; V: TRBV28; length: 11; DNA: TGTGCCAGCGGGCGGGGTTACGAGCAGTACTTC; CDR3: CASGRGYEQYF
D: TRBD2; J: TRBJ2-1; size: NA; V: TRBV12-3/TRBV12-4; length: 16; DNA: TGTGCCAGCAGTTTCCCGACTAGCGGGGGGTACAATGAGCAGTTCTTC; CDR3: CASSFPTSGGYNEQFF